A selection of T cell receptor beta chains follows, all from one sample in a study of beta chain features in type 1 diabetes. Data came from immunoSEQ multiplex PCR; TCRdb stores just in-frame clones and leaves some out. In the table there are roughly 240,000 clones, roughly 13% of which are singletons. Sequenced material: naive CD4+ T cells from blood. These receptors originate from a woman between 35 and 50 years old in good health. Both conserved end residues are part of each CDR3. A D gene is named only where the DNA matches it firmly. The size entry is marked missing in some rows and otherwise reads once, few, many or a size class.

v_gene	j_gene	abundance	d_gene	CDR3aa	CDR3nt
TRBV19	TRBJ1-6	few	NA	CASSGGSNSPLHF	TGTGCCAGTAGTGGAGGGTCGAATTCACCCCTCCACTTT
TRBV19	TRBJ1-2	few	TRBD1	CASSLHSTGDGYGYTF	TGTGCCAGTAGTCTCCATTCTACAGGGGATGGCTATGGCTACACCTTC
TRBV6-5	TRBJ1-4	NA	NA	CASSGIPLREKLFF	TGTGCCAGCAGCGGGATACCACTTCGTGAAAAACTGTTTTTT
TRBV6-5	TRBJ2-5	NA	TRBD1	CASRDREETQYF	TGTGCCAGTCGGGACAGAGAAGAGACCCAGTACTTC
TRBV19	TRBJ1-5	NA	NA	CASSMNIGSNQPQHF	TGTGCCAGTAGTATGAACATTGGTAGCAATCAGCCCCAGCATTTT
TRBV14	TRBJ1-4	NA	NA	CASSQDGVFEKLFF	TGTGCCAGCAGCCAAGACGGTGTTTTTGAAAAACTGTTTTTT
TRBV5-1	TRBJ2-7	few	TRBD1	CASSLMLRDRGRDEQYF	TGCGCCAGCAGCTTGATGTTAAGGGACAGGGGGCGCGACGAGCAGTACTTC
TRBV20-1	TRBJ2-3	NA	NA	CSAREAHTQYF	TGCAGTGCTAGAGAGGCACATACGCAGTATTTT
TRBV6-1	TRBJ2-5	NA	TRBD1	CASSEVSGGAETQYF	TGTGCCAGCAGTGAAGTTTCAGGGGGAGCGGAGACCCAGTACTTC
TRBV10-1	TRBJ2-1	few	TRBD2	CASSNSGGNEQFF	TGCGCCAGCAGTAATAGCGGGGGCAATGAGCAGTTCTTC
TRBV10-3	TRBJ2-7	NA	NA	CAISNTGSYEQYF	TGTGCCATCAGTAACACAGGGTCCTACGAGCAGTACTTC
TRBV2	TRBJ2-5	NA	NA	CASSVQGAQETQYF	TGTGCCAGCAGTGTACAGGGAGCACAAGAGACCCAGTACTTC
TRBV5-1	TRBJ2-3	many	NA	CASSVSDTDTQYF	TGCGCCAGCAGCGTGAGTGACACAGATACGCAGTATTTT
TRBV10-3	TRBJ2-1	many	TRBD2	CAIGTIRDLPHEQFF	TGTGCCATCGGGACTATCCGGGACCTTCCCCATGAGCAGTTCTTC
TRBV7-2	TRBJ2-7	NA	TRBD2	CASSPHSPGTSAGEQYF	TGTGCCAGCAGCCCTCACTCCCCCGGGACTAGCGCCGGCGAGCAGTACTTC
TRBV15	TRBJ1-6	NA	TRBD1	CATSSSPGGGSPLHF	TGTGCCACCAGTTCCTCTCCAGGGGGTGGTTCACCCCTCCACTTT
TRBV5-6	TRBJ1-5	NA	NA	CASSFRLNSNQPQHF	TGTGCCAGCAGCTTCAGGTTGAATAGCAATCAGCCCCAGCATTTT
TRBV2	TRBJ1-2	few	NA	CASTRERGGYTF	TGTGCCAGCACCAGGGAACGCGGCGGCTACACCTTC
TRBV5-4	TRBJ2-7	few	NA	CASSLDPVAGRAYEQYF	TGTGCCAGCAGCTTGGACCCGGTGGCAGGGCGTGCCTACGAGCAGTACTTC
TRBV5-4	TRBJ2-1	few	NA	CASSLPGNAYNEQFF	TGTGCCAGCAGCTTACCAGGGAATGCCTACAATGAGCAGTTCTTC
TRBV7-9	TRBJ1-1	few	NA	CASSLRLTNTEAFF	TGTGCCAGCAGCCTGCGACTGACGAACACTGAAGCTTTCTTT
TRBV2	TRBJ2-5	NA	NA	CASSGLVETQYF	TGTGCCAGCAGTGGACTAGTAGAGACCCAGTACTTC
TRBV29-1	TRBJ2-1	once	NA	CSIAPTGNSYNEQFF	TGCAGCATTGCCCCCACAGGGAACTCCTACAATGAGCAGTTCTTC
TRBV4-1	TRBJ2-1	NA	TRBD2	CASRPRERGEQFF	TGCGCCAGCAGACCAAGAGAGCGGGGAGAGCAGTTCTTC
TRBV7-2	TRBJ1-1	NA	NA	CASSWRGGGVNTEAFF	TGTGCCAGCAGCTGGCGGGGAGGCGGGGTGAACACTGAAGCTTTCTTT
TRBV10-3	TRBJ1-1	NA	TRBD1	CASDTGTGGPEAFF	TGTGCCAGCGATACCGGGACAGGGGGCCCTGAAGCTTTCTTT
TRBV7-2	TRBJ2-3	NA	NA	CASSLVSRPTGDTQYF	TGTGCCAGCAGCTTAGTGTCCAGGCCAACTGGAGATACGCAGTATTTT
TRBV11-2	TRBJ2-3	few	NA	CASSLAVVGADTQYF	TGTGCCAGCAGCTTAGCAGTGGTTGGGGCCGATACGCAGTATTTT
TRBV18	TRBJ2-3	few	TRBD1	CASSPPRAGQGTLRTDTQYF	TGTGCCAGCTCACCACCGAGGGCGGGACAGGGCACACTCCGCACAGATACGCAGTATTTT
TRBV5-1	TRBJ1-4	few	NA	CASSLTRGSTNEKLFF	TGCGCCAGCAGTTTAACCAGGGGCTCAACTAATGAAAAACTGTTTTTT
TRBV5-1	TRBJ1-1	few	NA	CASSFTDTEAFF	TGCGCCAGCAGCTTTACGGACACTGAAGCTTTCTTT
TRBV27	TRBJ1-5	few	TRBD1	CASMRDRVSNQPQHF	TGTGCCAGCATGCGGGACAGGGTGAGCAATCAGCCCCAGCATTTT
TRBV18	TRBJ1-2	NA	TRBD1	CASSRDRDYGYTF	TGTGCCAGCTCTAGGGACAGGGACTATGGCTACACCTTC
TRBV13	TRBJ2-5	many	NA	CASSRQREETQYF	TGTGCCAGCAGCCGACAGCGAGAAGAGACCCAGTACTTC
TRBV7-8	TRBJ2-7	NA	TRBD2	CASSLDRTSGVGEQYF	TGTGCCAGCAGCTTAGATAGGACTAGCGGGGTTGGCGAGCAGTACTTC
TRBV6-5	TRBJ2-3	NA	NA	CASSLISGVGTQYF	TGTGCCAGCAGTTTAATTTCGGGGGTCGGCACGCAGTATTTT
TRBV29-1	TRBJ1-1	NA	NA	CSVDRRENTEAFF	TGCAGCGTTGATCGGCGGGAGAACACTGAAGCTTTCTTT
TRBV19	TRBJ1-2	few	NA	CASSINWGRGYGYTF	TGTGCCAGTAGTATTAATTGGGGGCGCGGCTATGGCTACACCTTC
TRBV5-1	TRBJ1-1	NA	TRBD1	CASSLVSGGNTEAFF	TGCGCCAGCAGCTTGGTATCAGGGGGGAACACTGAAGCTTTCTTT
TRBV11-2	TRBJ1-2	NA	NA	CASSLEAVANYGYTF	TGTGCCAGCAGCTTAGAAGCGGTAGCTAACTATGGCTACACCTTC
TRBV27	TRBJ1-2	NA	NA	CASSPGVTNYGYTF	TGTGCCAGCAGTCCCGGGGTCACTAACTATGGCTACACCTTC
TRBV19	TRBJ1-2	NA	NA	CASSDRDTNYGYTF	TGTGCCAGTAGTGACCGGGACACGAACTATGGCTACACCTTC
TRBV7-8	TRBJ2-3	few	NA	CASLATGYTDTQYF	TGTGCCAGCTTGGCGACAGGTTATACAGATACGCAGTATTTT
TRBV19	TRBJ1-2	few	NA	CASSIVSGRAYGYTF	TGTGCCAGTAGTATTGTCTCGGGCAGGGCCTATGGCTACACCTTC
TRBV7-9	TRBJ2-3	few	TRBD2	CASRANPGGTDTQYF	TGTGCCAGCAGAGCAAACCCGGGGGGGACAGATACGCAGTATTTT
TRBV6-1	TRBJ2-7	NA	TRBD1	CATRRWDRGPYEQYF	TGTGCCACTCGAAGATGGGACAGGGGCCCCTACGAGCAGTACTTC
TRBV6-1	TRBJ2-7	few	NA	CASSEAGGTSFEQYF	TGTGCCAGCAGTGAAGCAGGCGGGACCTCCTTCGAGCAGTACTTC
TRBV7-9	TRBJ1-2	few	NA	CASSQGGGDYGYTF	TGTGCCAGCAGCCAAGGGGGTGGTGACTATGGCTACACCTTC
TRBV6-6	TRBJ1-2	many	NA	CASRDRFENGYTF	TGTGCCAGCAGAGACAGGTTCGAGAATGGCTACACCTTC
TRBV2	TRBJ1-1	few	NA	CASSQTEGSTEAFF	TGTGCCAGCAGTCAAACGGAGGGGAGCACTGAAGCTTTCTTT
TRBV18	TRBJ2-5	NA	NA	CASSPPSQGWETQYF	TGTGCCAGCTCACCACCATCGCAGGGGTGGGAGACCCAGTACTTC
TRBV5-1	TRBJ1-1	few	NA	CANLTANTEAFF	TGCGCCAACCTGACAGCGAACACTGAAGCTTTCTTT
TRBV25-1	TRBJ1-3	few	NA	CASKRGGSSGNTIYF	TGTGCCAGCAAGCGGGGGGGCTCCTCTGGAAACACCATATATTTT
TRBV29-1	TRBJ2-1	many	NA	CSVVRTVLNEQFF	TGCAGCGTTGTTAGGACAGTGCTGAATGAGCAGTTCTTC
TRBV27	TRBJ2-5	NA	TRBD2	CASSPGAGGEETQYF	TGTGCCAGCAGTCCCGGAGCGGGGGGGGAAGAGACCCAGTACTTC
TRBV7-2	TRBJ2-3	few	TRBD1	CASSLALRQGADTQYF	TGTGCCAGCAGCTTAGCTCTCCGACAGGGGGCGGATACGCAGTATTTT
TRBV6-1	TRBJ2-5	NA	TRBD2	CASSALAGGPRLKQETQYF	TGTGCCAGCAGTGCACTAGCGGGGGGGCCGAGGCTAAAGCAAGAGACCCAGTACTTC